A single T cell receptor beta chain is shown here with its context. Its antigen target is currently unknown. One base away there is no much larger clone; base qualities are not given. In the study, sorted CD4+ and CD8+ blood T cells from patients with severe aplastic anemia and from healthy subjects underwent deep sequencing of TCR repertoires. Ficoll-Paque density gradient centrifugation was used to isolate peripheral blood mononuclear cells. Before DNA extraction, CD4+ and CD8+ T cells were sorted by FACS or by magnetic beads. Sequences LNHNV (CDR1) and YYDKDF (CDR2) are obtained from the germline V gene (reference sequence). There are 14 amino acids in the CDR3, from cysteine to phenylalanine inclusive. The sequence is cut down to CDR3 DNA, 42 bases in frame from base 1. The V and J ends are trimmed by 0 bases and 1 base, leaving 7 bases between them. The data derive from a study of CD8+CD57+ T cells in acquired aplastic anemia listed by TCRdb under 2018. A note on the overall study: DNA extracted from sorted CD4+ and CD8+ cells had a mean of about 3 ug, with a range of about 0.19 to 30 ug. Healthy donor samples averaged around 9.8 million reads for CD4+ and roughly 11 million for CD8+ cells. Here is what the overall study found, with its caveats: Although around 30 CD8+ CDR3 sequences were shared by patients and controls, these sequences appeared highly expressed in patients and within the immunodominant clones of patients. CD8+ Simpson's diversity did not differ significantly between patients and healthy controls (P=0.060).

Profiling of TCR beta VDJ combinations and CDR3 sequences used genomic DNA as the template. An Illumina HiSeq 2000 was used for TCR repertoire sequencing. In the authors' own workflow: Repertoire assessment relied on Simpson's diversity index, CDR3 size and DJ length profiles, and TRBV/TRBJ rearrangement plots. The immunodominant clone was defined as the most abundant DNA sequence in deep sequencing data. CDR3 amino acid sequences were checked for sharing between subjects and were compared against published repertoires and the VDJdb database. Clones were called with MiXCR by TCRdb after fastp trimmed the public reads at Q25, and only in-frame beta chains were retained. Entries are consolidated by CDR3 protein sequence, retaining the most common genes and DNA. None of the V and J calls come from the authors' own analysis; TCRdb made them. In this sample the table shows 100,000 to 150,000 distinct CDR3 sequences, around 46% of which occur a single time. The ten top clones hold roughly 2.6% of the sample.

This clonotype originated in a human donor in good health, serving as a control. Sequencing was done on a sample of sorted CD4+, CD8+, or CD8+CD57+ T cells (not recorded which) from PBMCs. This receptor chain uses TRBV15 and TRBJ2-7; the D gene remains uncertain. CDR3 reads: CATSREALSYEQYF. The sequenced DNA: TGTGCCACCAGCAGAGAAGCTCTTTCCTACGAGCAGTACTTC.